Shown below are 30 T cell receptor beta chains from a single sample sequenced in a study of T cell responses to AZD1222 COVID-19 vaccine. TCRdb's table, derived via immunoSEQ multiplex PCR, lists solely in-frame clones and lacks some. Counted here are about 150,000 clones, more than 70% occurring once; the ten biggest clones make up approximately 3.6%. This specimen was peripheral blood, taken on day 0 of MenACWY control vaccination. The receptor source for this set is an adult in good health.

CDR3 coding DNA: TGTGCCACCAGCCCAGGACCTGGGCAGCCCCAGCATTTT. It codes for CATSPGPGQPQHF. V usage is TRBV24-1 and J usage is TRBJ1-5; D gene uncertain. The germline V gene has CDR1 KGHDR and CDR2 SFDVKD. V lost 7 bases to trimming and J lost 7 bases, with 13 bases between them. The CDR3 has 13 residues.

The chain is built from TRBV9 and TRBJ2-2, with 10 bases that match TRBD2. The CDR3 has 17 residues. Germline V gene lookup returns CDR1 SGDLS and CDR2 YYNGEE. Trimming at V came to 0 bases and at J to 6 bases, leaving 8 bases not matched to a gene. CDR3 amino acids: CASSVAPSGSGAGELFF. CDR3 nucleotide sequence: TGTGCCAGCAGCGTAGCCCCTAGCGGGAGTGGGGCCGGGGAGCTGTTTTTT. The variable domain in full, completed from reference TRBV9 and TRBJ2-2, reads DSGVTQTPKHLITATGQRVTLRCSPRSGDLSVYWYQQSLDQGLQFLIQYYNGEERAKGNILERFSAQQFPDLHSELNLSSLELGDSALYFCASSVAPSGSGAGELFFGEGSRLTVL.

The chain recombines TRBV27 with TRBJ2-3, with TRBD2 matching 12 bases. CDR1 and CDR2 (germline): MNHEY, SMNVEV (reference sequence). The junction had 1 base not matched to a gene; V was cut back by 9 bases and J by 3 bases. This CDR3 contains 13 residues. The CDR3 reads CARTSGSTDTQYF. The CDR3 bases are TGTGCCAGGACTAGCGGGAGTACAGATACGCAGTATTTT.

This rearrangement joins TRBV11-2 to TRBJ1-4, with D possibly TRBD1 on 6 matching bases. The V and J ends lost 5 bases and 0 bases respectively, with 13 bases between them. CDR1 SGHAT and CDR2 FQNNGV come from the germline V gene. The CDR3 consists of 16 residues. In nucleotides, the CDR3 is TGTGCCAGCAGCCGTTACAGGGCCACAACTAATGAAAAACTGTTTTTT. Its protein product is CASSRYRATTNEKLFF.

The chain links TRBV2 to TRBJ2-1; 8 nucleotides align to TRBD2. Germline V gene lookup returns CDR1 SNHLY and CDR2 FYNNEI. V lost 4 bases, J lost 5 bases, and 1 base stayed unmatched. The CDR3 is 13 amino acids. The CDR3 region is CASSGSGNNEQFF. CDR3 nucleotide sequence: TGTGCCAGCAGTGGTAGCGGGAACAATGAGCAGTTCTTC.

The V and J genes are TRBV5-1 and TRBJ1-5, with no clear D. CDR1 is SGHRS and CDR2 is YFSETQ in the germline V gene. The CDR3 spans 15 residues. V was pared by 5 bases and J by 2 bases, with 14 bases between. CDR3 in amino acids: CASRPTPAGNQPQHF. The CDR3, as DNA: TGCGCCAGCAGACCGACGCCAGCCGGCAATCAGCCCCAGCATTTT.

The genes are TRBV7-6 and TRBJ1-1, with D hard to call. CDR1 and CDR2 from the germline V gene are SGHVS and FNYEAQ. The CDR3 sequence is 15 residues long. V dropped 0 bases and J dropped 1 base, with 9 bases sitting between them. The CDR3 sequence is CASSLAGGENTEAFF. The CDR3, as DNA: TGTGCCAGCAGCTTAGCTGGAGGAGAGAACACTGAAGCTTTCTTT.

CDR3 sequence (DNA): TGTGCCAGCAGCTTAGAGATAGCAAGAAATGAGCAGTTCTTC. Translation gives CASSLEIARNEQFF. J is TRBJ2-1 and V is TRBV7-8, with no clear D. There are 14 residues in the CDR3. The V and J ends lost 1 base and 7 bases respectively, with 11 bases between them. Germline V gene lookup returns CDR1 SGHVS and CDR2 FQNEAQ.

This sequence joins TRBV19 and TRBJ1-1; D gene ambiguous. Germline CDR1 LNHDA, CDR2 SQIVND (reference sequence). The ends were cut back, 3 bases at V and 0 bases at J, with 17 bases in the middle. This CDR3 is 17 amino acids long. CDR3 sequence: CASSMGRFVGLNTEAFF. In DNA form, the CDR3 reads TGTGCCAGTAGTATGGGGAGATTTGTGGGCCTGAACACTGAAGCTTTCTTT.

This clone was seen once. The V gene is TRBV10-3, the J gene TRBJ1-5; D is ambiguous. Germline V lookup: CDR1 ENHRY, CDR2 SYGVKD. V was cut by 0 bases and J by 5 bases, with 14 bases left in between. This CDR3 has 16 amino acids. Written as DNA, the CDR3 is TGTGCCATCAGTGAGTCGAAGGAACTAGAATATCAGCCCCAGCATTTT. Its translation is CAISESKELEYQPQHF.

There are a few counts of this clone. V is TRBV4-2 and J is TRBJ2-1; the D call may be TRBD1 or TRBD2 (5 bases each). Germline V gives CDR1 LGHNA, CDR2 YNFKEQ. V lost 1 base and J lost 0, with 10 bases in between. This CDR3 comprises 16 residues. CDR3: CASSQVGAGSYNEQFF. The CDR3 nucleotides read TGTGCCAGCAGCCAAGTCGGGGCAGGCTCCTACAATGAGCAGTTCTTC.

This chain connects TRBV5-4 to TRBJ2-1, with a tentative D call TRBD2 (6 bases). V lost 3 bases to trimming and J lost 7 bases, with 8 bases between them. The CDR3 runs to 12 residues. Germline V gene data show CDR1 as SGHNT and CDR2 as YYREEE (reference sequence). CDR3 region: CASSSRGNEQFF. In DNA, the CDR3 is TGTGCCAGCAGCTCTCGGGGGAATGAGCAGTTCTTC.

CDR3 coding DNA: TGTGCCAGCAGCTCCCCGGCAGGCTACGATTCATCACCCCTCCACTTT. Residues: CASSSPAGYDSSPLHF. V and J are TRBV11-3 and TRBJ1-6; D unresolved. Trimming pared 4 bases from V and 10 bases from J, leaving 20 bases between. This CDR3 comprises 16 residues. Germline values: CDR1 SGHNT, CDR2 YENEEA. Based on the CDR3 plus reference TRBV11-3 and TRBJ1-6, the full variable domain is EAGVVQSPRYKIIEKKQPVAFWCNPISGHNTLYWYLQNLGQGPELLIRYENEEAVDDSQLPKDRFSAERLKGVDSTLKIQPAELGDSAVYLCASSSPAGYDSSPLHFGNGTRLTVT.

The chain joins TRBV28 to TRBJ2-1; TRBD2 matches at 8 bases. The germline V gene has CDR1 MDHEN and CDR2 SYDVKM. The CDR3 has 16 amino acids. Trimming removed 5 bases from V and 3 bases from J; junction bases left unmatched: 9. CDR3 loop: CASSPRTSSHYNEQFF. The CDR3 DNA sequence: TGTGCCAGCAGTCCCCGGACTAGCTCACACTACAATGAGCAGTTCTTC.

The chain recombines TRBV28 with TRBJ2-3, with 10 bases identical to TRBD1. J gave up 3 bases and V 5 bases, and 2 bases lay outside the gene matches. Germline loops: CDR1 MDHEN, CDR2 SYDVKM. The CDR3 is 14 amino acids. The CDR3 DNA follows: TGTGCCAGCAGTCGGGACAGGGGAACAGATACGCAGTATTTT. This encodes CASSRDRGTDTQYF.

As DNA, the CDR3 is TGCGCCAGCAGCTTGGACAGGGGGCTACGGGATGAGCAGTTCTTC. It yields the protein CASSLDRGLRDEQFF. The rearrangement joins TRBV5-1 to TRBJ2-1; 9 positions agree with TRBD1. Germline V gives CDR1 SGHRS, CDR2 YFSETQ. The trim removed 0 bases at V and 8 bases at J, leaving 6 bases unmatched. The CDR3 is made up of 15 amino acids.

The V and J genes are TRBV11-2 and TRBJ2-7, with D tentatively TRBD1 or TRBD2 (5 bases each). Germline values: CDR1 SGHAT, CDR2 FQNNGV. This CDR3 is 15 amino acids long. Trimming shortened V by 5 bases and J by 4 bases, and 18 bases separated the two germline ends. Written as DNA, the CDR3 is TGTGCCAGCAGCCTGGCCGGGACGGCGCTGTACGAGCAGTACTTC. Translating it yields CASSLAGTALYEQYF.

V is TRBV11-3 and J is TRBJ1-2, with a possible D match to TRBD1 (5 bases). Germline-derived CDR1 and CDR2 are SGHNT and YENEEA. There are 15 residues in the CDR3. Trimming cost V 3 bases and J 4 bases, with 15 bases left between them. CDR3 in DNA: TGTGCCAGCAGCTTGCGGGGCGGCACAGGCTATGGCTACACCTTC. As protein: CASSLRGGTGYGYTF.

This clone showed up just once. The V gene is TRBV5-1, the J gene TRBJ1-1; D not resolved. The CDR3 consists of 13 residues. Germline loops: CDR1 SGHRS, CDR2 YFSETQ. Trimming took off 3 bases at V and 1 base at J, with 7 bases between the two ends. For the CDR3, the DNA is TGCGCCAGCAGCTGGGTGAGGAACACTGAAGCTTTCTTT. Protein sequence: CASSWVRNTEAFF.

As to this clone: The same CDR3 also results from other DNA sequences found in this sample. The V call is TRBV9, the J call TRBJ1-1; D not resolved. The germline V and J ends were trimmed by 4 bases and 2 bases, with 12 bases remaining between them. This CDR3 is built from 14 residues. CDR1 is SGDLS and CDR2 is YYNGEE in the germline V gene. The CDR3 sequence: CASSTQTGNTEAFF. CDR3 DNA sequence: TGTGCCAGCAGCACCCAGACGGGAAACACTGAAGCTTTCTTT.

The chain carries TRBV6-4 and TRBJ2-3; D possibly corresponds to TRBD1 (5 bases). The germline V and J ends were trimmed by 5 bases and 6 bases, with 15 bases remaining between them. The CDR3 is 14 amino acids. The V gene's germline CDR1 is MRHNA and CDR2 SNTAGT. The CDR3 is CASSRSGFPDTQYF. The CDR3 region has the DNA TGTGCCAGCAGTCGTTCAGGGTTCCCCGATACGCAGTATTTT.

CDR3 sequence reads: CASRRLAYTYNEQFF. The CDR3 region has the DNA TGCGCCAGCAGACGTCTAGCGTACACCTACAATGAGCAGTTCTTC. The rearrangement links TRBV4-1 to TRBJ2-1; D is perhaps TRBD2 (6 bases). Trimming took 6 bases from V and 2 from J, leaving 14 bases between them. Germline V gene sequence: CDR1 MGHRA, CDR2 YSYEKL. This CDR3 is 15 amino acids long.

The rearrangement links TRBV6-5 to TRBJ2-7; either TRBD1 or TRBD2 may fit D (6 bases each). This CDR3 contains 14 residues. Germline lookup yields CDR1 MNHEY and CDR2 SVGAGI. V gave up 8 bases and J gave up 0 bases, with 14 bases separating them. CDR3 nucleotides: TGTGCCAGCGCCATCGGGGGCGGCTCCTACGAGCAGTACTTC. This sequence encodes CASAIGGGSYEQYF.

The chain links TRBV5-6 to TRBJ2-6; 9 bases fit TRBD2. From germline, CDR1 is SGHDT and CDR2 YYEEEE. J lost 4 bases, V lost 1 base, and 6 bases had no gene match. CDR3 length: 17 residues. The CDR3: CASSLRREGPGANVLTF. CDR3 nucleotides: TGTGCCAGCAGCTTGAGGCGGGAGGGCCCCGGGGCCAACGTCCTGACTTTC.

This rearrangement joins TRBV3-1 (or the pseudogene TRBV3-2) to TRBJ2-3; tentatively, D is TRBD2 (5 bases). CDR1 and CDR2 (germline): LGHDT, YNNKEL (reference sequence). Trimming took 5 bases from V and 0 from J, leaving 18 bases between them. CDR3 length equals 17 residues. The CDR3 region has the DNA TGTGCCAGCAGCAGAACACTCGGGGTGACTAGCACAGATACGCAGTATTTT. It translates to CASSRTLGVTSTDTQYF.

This clone was seen once. The chain recombines TRBV3-1 (or the pseudogene TRBV3-2) with TRBJ2-3, with TRBD2 matching 7 bases. CDR3 length: 14 residues. Unmatched junction bases numbered 9, after V lost 5 bases and J lost 7 bases. Germline V lookup: CDR1 LGHDT, CDR2 YNNKEL (reference sequence). CDR3 nucleotides: TGTGCCAGCAGCAATCTAGCGGAGGTGTATACGCAGTATTTT. This translates into CASSNLAEVYTQYF.

The rearrangement uses TRBV7-2 and TRBJ2-7, with TRBD2 as a possible D gene (7 bases). Germline V gives CDR1 SGHTA, CDR2 FQGNSA. The CDR3 sequence is 14 residues long. Trimming left V 5 bases short and J 6 bases short, with 17 bases between. CDR3 region: CASSPRDGGAEQYF. For the CDR3, the DNA is TGTGCCAGCAGCCCCCGCGATGGGGGGGCCGAGCAGTACTTC.

This chain links TRBV28 with TRBJ1-1, with 7 bases lining up with TRBD1. Trimming took 2 bases from V and 0 from J; bases not matched to a gene: 9. The CDR3 covers 17 residues. Germline V gene sequence: CDR1 MDHEN, CDR2 SYDVKM. The CDR3 coding sequence is TGTGCCAGCAGTTTAGACAGGGAGTGGGCTTTGAACACTGAAGCTTTCTTT. This gives the protein CASSLDREWALNTEAFF. Complete variable domain (other parts from reference TRBV28 and TRBJ1-1): DVKVTQSSRYLVKRTGEKVFLECVQDMDHENMFWYRQDPGLGLRLIYFSYDVKMKEKGDIPEGYSVSREKKERFSLILESASTNQTSMYLCASSLDREWALNTEAFFGQGTRLTVV.

The genes are TRBV4-1 and TRBJ1-5; tentative D call: TRBD1 (6 bases). The germline V gene encodes CDR1 MGHRA and CDR2 YSYEKL. The CDR3 covers 14 residues. V was pared by 4 bases and J by 5 bases, with 12 bases between. In nucleotides, the CDR3 is TGCGCCAGCAGCCCCCAAGAGGGGGATCAGCCCCAGCATTTT. This gives the protein CASSPQEGDQPQHF.

The chain is built from TRBV5-4 and TRBJ2-4, with D maybe TRBD2 (6 bases). Trimming took 3 bases from V and 9 from J, leaving 16 bases between them. Germline-derived CDR1 and CDR2 are SGHNT and YYREEE (reference sequence). The CDR3 totals 14 residues. CDR3 in amino acids: CASSSGTAGSIQYF. As DNA, the CDR3 is TGTGCCAGCAGCTCAGGGACGGCGGGGAGCATTCAGTACTTC.